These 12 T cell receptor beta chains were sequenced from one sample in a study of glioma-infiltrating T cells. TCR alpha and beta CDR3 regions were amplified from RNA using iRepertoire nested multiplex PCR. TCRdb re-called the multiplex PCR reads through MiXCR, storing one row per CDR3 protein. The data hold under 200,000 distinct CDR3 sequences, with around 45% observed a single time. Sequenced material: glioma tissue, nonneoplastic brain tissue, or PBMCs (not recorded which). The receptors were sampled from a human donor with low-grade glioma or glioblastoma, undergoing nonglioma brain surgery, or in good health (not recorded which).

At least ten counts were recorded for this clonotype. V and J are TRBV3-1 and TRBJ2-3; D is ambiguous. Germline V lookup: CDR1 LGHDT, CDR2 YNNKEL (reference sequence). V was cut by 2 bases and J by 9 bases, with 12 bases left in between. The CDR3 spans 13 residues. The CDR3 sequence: CASSQLRDGTQYF. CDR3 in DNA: TGTGCCAGCAGCCAACTCAGAGACGGAACGCAGTATTTT.

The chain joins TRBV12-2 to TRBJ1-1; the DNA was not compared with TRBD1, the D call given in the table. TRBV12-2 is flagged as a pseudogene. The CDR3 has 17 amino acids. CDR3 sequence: CASRLAHSREGDTKALF. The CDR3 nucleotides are TGTGCAAGTCGCTTAGCCCACAGCAGGGAAGGGGACACTAAAGCTCTCTTT.

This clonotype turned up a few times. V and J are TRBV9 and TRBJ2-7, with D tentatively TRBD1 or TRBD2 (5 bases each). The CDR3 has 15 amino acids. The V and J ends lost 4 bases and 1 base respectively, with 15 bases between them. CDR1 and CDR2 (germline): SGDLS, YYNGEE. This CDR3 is CASSPGSGESYEQYF. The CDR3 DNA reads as TGTGCCAGCAGCCCAGGGAGTGGGGAGTCCTACGAGCAGTACTTC.

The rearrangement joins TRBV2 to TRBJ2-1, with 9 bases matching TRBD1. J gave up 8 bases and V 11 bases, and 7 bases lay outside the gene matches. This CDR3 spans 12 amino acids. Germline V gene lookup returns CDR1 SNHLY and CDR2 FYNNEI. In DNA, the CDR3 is TGTGCCGTCGGGACAGGGTCTGATGAGCAGTTCTTC. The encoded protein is CAVGTGSDEQFF.

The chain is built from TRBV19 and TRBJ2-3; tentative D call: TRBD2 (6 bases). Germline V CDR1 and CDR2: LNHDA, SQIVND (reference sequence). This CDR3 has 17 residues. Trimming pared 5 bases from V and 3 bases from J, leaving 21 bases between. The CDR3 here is CASSVHLEGGMTDTQYF. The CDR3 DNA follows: TGTGCCAGTAGTGTGCACCTAGAGGGAGGTATGACAGATACGCAGTATTTT.

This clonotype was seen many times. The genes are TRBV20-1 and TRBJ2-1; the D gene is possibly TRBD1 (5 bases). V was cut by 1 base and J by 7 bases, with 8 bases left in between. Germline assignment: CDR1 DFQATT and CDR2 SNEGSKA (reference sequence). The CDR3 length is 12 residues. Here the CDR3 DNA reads TGCAGTGCTAGAGTACGACAGAATGAGCAGTTCTTC. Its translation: CSARVRQNEQFF.

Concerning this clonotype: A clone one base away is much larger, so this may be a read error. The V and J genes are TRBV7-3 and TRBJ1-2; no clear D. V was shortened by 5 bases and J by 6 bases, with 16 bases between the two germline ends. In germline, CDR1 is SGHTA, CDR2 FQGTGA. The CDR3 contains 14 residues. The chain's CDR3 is CASSPQGLCDGYTF. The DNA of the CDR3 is TGTGCCAGCAGCCCCCAAGGGTTGTGCGATGGCTACACCTTC.

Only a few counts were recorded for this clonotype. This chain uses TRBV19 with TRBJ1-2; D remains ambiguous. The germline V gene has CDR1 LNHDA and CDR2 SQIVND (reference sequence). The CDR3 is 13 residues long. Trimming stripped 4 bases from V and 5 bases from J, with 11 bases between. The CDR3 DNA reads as TGTGCCAGTAGTAATCCTAACGGATATGGCTACACCTTC. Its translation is CASSNPNGYGYTF.

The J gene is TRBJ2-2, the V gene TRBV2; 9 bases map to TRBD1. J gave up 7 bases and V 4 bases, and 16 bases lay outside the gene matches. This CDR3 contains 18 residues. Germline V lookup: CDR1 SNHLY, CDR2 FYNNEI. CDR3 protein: CASSASAPTGGLGGELFF. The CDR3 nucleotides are TGTGCCAGCAGTGCATCGGCTCCGACAGGGGGACTTGGCGGGGAGCTGTTTTTT.

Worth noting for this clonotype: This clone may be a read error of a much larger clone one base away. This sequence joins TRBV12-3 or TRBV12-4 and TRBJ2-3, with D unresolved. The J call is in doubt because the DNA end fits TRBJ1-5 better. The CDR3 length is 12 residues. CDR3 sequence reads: CASSGRTDTQHF. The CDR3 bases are TGTGCCAGCAGCGGGAGAACAGATACGCAGCATTTT.

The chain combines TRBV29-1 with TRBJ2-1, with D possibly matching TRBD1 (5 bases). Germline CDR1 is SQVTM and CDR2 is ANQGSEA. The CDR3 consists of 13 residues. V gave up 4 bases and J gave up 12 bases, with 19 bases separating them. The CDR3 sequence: CSVGMPGSWVQFF. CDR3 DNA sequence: TGCAGCGTTGGGATGCCAGGGTCTTGGGTGCAGTTCTTC.

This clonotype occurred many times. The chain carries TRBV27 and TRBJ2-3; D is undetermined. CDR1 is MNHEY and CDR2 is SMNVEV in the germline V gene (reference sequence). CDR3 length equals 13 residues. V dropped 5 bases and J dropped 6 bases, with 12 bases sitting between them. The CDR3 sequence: CASSLQLRDTQYF. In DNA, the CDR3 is TGTGCCAGCAGTCTACAGCTCCGGGATACGCAGTATTTT.